One TCR beta chain is described in this entry. As the CDR3 is not closed by the conserved phenylalanine or tryptophan, this likely results from a read error. The DNA is left out, because the CDR3 cannot be placed on it with certainty; the CDR3 is given as TCRdb lists it. The data stem from a study of blood T cell repertoires in COVID-19. Background on the study: Italy, Spain and the United States were the sources of the convalescent and acute COVID-19 samples.

The authors' processing: From reference gene primer amplification, estimates of nucleated cell counts were derived. Method: immunoSEQ multiplex PCR; TCRdb's copy keeps in-frame clones and lacks some. D and trimming come from the DNA, and the V and J calls and clone size come from that table. Of just under 35,000 clones in the sample, around 87% were seen once. The CDR3 has 12 amino acids, counting both end residues. Germline CDR1 reads DFQATT; CDR2 reads SNEGSKA (reference sequence). V usage is TRBV20-1 and J usage is TRBJ2-3; the table's D gene call, TRBD2, was not cross checked with the DNA. Sequencing was carried out using peripheral blood. This receptor was identified in a human donor in a cohort sampled during active COVID-19. This CDR3 is CSASSPGGGAAL.